Shown below are 22 T cell receptor beta chains from a single sample sequenced in a study of cytotoxic CD8 clonotypes in ibrutinib-treated CLL. Sequencing was performed with immunoSEQ multiplex PCR; in TCRdb, only in-frame clones are kept and a portion is missing. The data show roughly 18,000 clones, 81% seen once. Specimen: PBMCs, collected before ibrutinib treatment. Source of these receptors: a human donor with chronic lymphocytic leukemia.

This chain joins TRBV18 and TRBJ2-1; possibly TRBD2 for D (6 bases). The CDR3 extends over 13 amino acids. Per the germline V gene, CDR1 is KGHSH and CDR2 is LQKENI. V lost 6 bases, J lost 7 bases, and 13 bases lay in between. The DNA for the CDR3 is TGTGCCAGCTCCCCTCAGGAGGGTAATGAGCAGTTCTTC. Its protein product is CASSPQEGNEQFF.

This chain connects TRBV11-2 to TRBJ2-2; 11 positions match TRBD2. This CDR3 is built from 14 residues. V shed 5 bases and J 7 bases; nucleotides not matched to a gene: 3. Germline V lookup: CDR1 SGHAT, CDR2 FQNNGV. CDR3 nucleotide sequence: TGTGCCAGCAGCGAACTAGCGGGGGTCGGGGAGCTGTTTTTT. Its translation is CASSELAGVGELFF.

The chain is built from TRBV6-1 and TRBJ1-5; D remains ambiguous. V lost 5 bases and J lost 9, with 8 bases in between. The germline V gene encodes CDR1 MNHNS and CDR2 SASEGT. There are 11 residues in the CDR3. In DNA form, the CDR3 reads TGTGCCAGCAGTTCCTTGGGGCCCCAGCATTTT. Encoded protein: CASSSLGPQHF.

The rearrangement uses TRBV7-2 and TRBJ1-1, with TRBD1 matching over 7 bases. The CDR3 totals 14 residues. Per germline, CDR1 SGHTA and CDR2 FQGNSA. Trimming at V came to 2 bases and at J to 7 bases, leaving 7 bases not matched to a gene. The CDR3 spells CASSLMPGDSEAFF. The CDR3 DNA follows: TGTGCCAGCAGCTTAATGCCAGGGGACAGTGAAGCTTTCTTT. Based on the CDR3 plus reference TRBV7-2 and TRBJ1-1, the full variable domain is GAGVSQSPSNKVTEKGKDVELRCDPISGHTALYWYRQSLGQGLEFLIYFQGNSAPDKSGLPSDRFSAERTGGSVSTLTIQRTQQEDSAVYLCASSLMPGDSEAFFGQGTRLTVV.

The chain has TRBV30 and TRBJ2-6; the D gene is possibly TRBD2 (5 bases). The germline gives CDR1 GTSNPN, CDR2 SVGIG (reference sequence). Trimming shortened V by 3 bases and J by 4 bases, and 13 bases separated the two germline ends. This CDR3 contains 15 residues. CDR3 protein: CAWSKAVDGANVLTF. The DNA of the CDR3 is TGTGCCTGGAGCAAAGCGGTGGACGGGGCCAACGTCCTGACTTTC.

The V and J genes are TRBV19 and TRBJ2-3; 10 bases fit TRBD1. The CDR3 is 15 residues long. CDR1 and CDR2 from the germline V gene are LNHDA and SQIVND (reference sequence). J lost 4 bases, V lost 4 bases, and 5 bases had no gene match. CDR3 sequence reads: CASSSGTGAADTQYF. CDR3 nucleotide sequence: TGTGCCAGTAGTAGCGGGACAGGGGCCGCAGATACGCAGTATTTT.

The V call is TRBV5-4, the J call TRBJ1-1; tentatively, D is TRBD1 (5 bases). Trimming took off 5 bases at V and 1 base at J, with 9 bases between the two ends. The CDR3 length is 13 residues. Per the germline V gene, CDR1 is SGHNT and CDR2 is YYREEE (reference sequence). The CDR3 loop reads CASSTGQNTEAFF. In DNA, the CDR3 is TGTGCCAGCAGTACAGGACAGAACACTGAAGCTTTCTTT.

The chain joins TRBV7-2 to TRBJ1-2, with D possibly matching TRBD1 (6 bases). Trimming removed 3 bases at V and 3 bases at J, with 14 bases between. The CDR3 sequence is 15 residues long. Germline loops: CDR1 SGHTA, CDR2 FQGNSA. This CDR3 is CASSLNRAQDYGYTF. Here the CDR3 DNA reads TGTGCCAGCAGCTTGAACAGGGCCCAAGACTATGGCTACACCTTC. The whole variable domain, remainder taken from reference TRBV7-2 and TRBJ1-2, is GAGVSQSPSNKVTEKGKDVELRCDPISGHTALYWYRQSLGQGLEFLIYFQGNSAPDKSGLPSDRFSAERTGGSVSTLTIQRTQQEDSAVYLCASSLNRAQDYGYTFGSGTRLTVV.

CDR3 protein: CASSRLAGGYEQYF. CDR3 bases: TGTGCCAGCAGTCGACTAGCGGGGGGCTACGAGCAGTACTTC. The chain carries TRBV5-4 and TRBJ2-7; 13 positions agree with TRBD2. Trimming at V came to 5 bases and at J to 3 bases, leaving 2 bases not matched to a gene. Germline V CDR1 and CDR2: SGHNT, YYREEE (reference sequence). The CDR3 covers 14 residues.

The chain employs TRBV13 and TRBJ1-2, with D unresolved. CDR3 length: 13 residues. V was pared by 1 base and J by 3 bases, with 6 bases between. CDR1 is PRHDT and CDR2 is FYEKMQ in the germline V gene (reference sequence). The CDR3 reads CASSLVGHYGYTF. The CDR3 DNA reads TGTGCCAGCAGCTTAGTAGGGCACTATGGCTACACCTTC.

The CDR3 bases are TGTGCCAGCAGCTTGGTTCAGGGAATCCTTACGACCGCCTATGGCTACACCTTC. This codes for CASSLVQGILTTAYGYTF. The genes are TRBV5-6 and TRBJ1-2; TRBD1 might be the D (5 bases). The CDR3 covers 18 residues. V lost 0 bases and J 4 bases, leaving 22 bases between the germline ends. Germline V gene data show CDR1 as SGHDT and CDR2 as YYEEEE.

This rearrangement joins TRBV28 to TRBJ2-7, with TRBD2 as a possible D gene (5 bases). Trimming cost V 8 bases and J 2 bases, with 10 bases left between them. CDR1 MDHEN and CDR2 SYDVKM come from the germline V gene. The CDR3 length is 12 residues. CDR3 sequence reads: CASALGAYEQYF. The CDR3 bases are TGTGCCAGCGCGTTGGGAGCCTACGAGCAGTACTTC.

The chain recombines TRBV28 with TRBJ1-2; D gene unclear. Trimming cost V 6 bases and J 1 base, with 15 bases left between them. Germline V CDR1 and CDR2: MDHEN, SYDVKM. CDR3 length equals 15 residues. The CDR3 DNA reads as TGTGCCAGCAGATACCCCCAAGGACTTAACTATGGCTACACCTTC. Translated, it gives CASRYPQGLNYGYTF.

This rearrangement joins TRBV19 to TRBJ2-6; D gene ambiguous. Germline V gene data show CDR1 as LNHDA and CDR2 as SQIVND (reference sequence). The CDR3 runs to 13 residues. Trimming removed 5 bases from V and 2 bases from J, with 4 bases in between. CDR3 amino acids: CASSYAGANVLTF. In nucleotides, the CDR3 is TGTGCCAGTAGTTACGCTGGGGCCAACGTCCTGACTTTC.

The chain employs TRBV28 and TRBJ1-3; unclear D gene. Per the germline V gene, CDR1 is MDHEN and CDR2 is SYDVKM. Deletions cut 3 bases from V and 0 bases from J, with 9 bases between. CDR3 length: 15 amino acids. CDR3 loop: CASSFQRDSGNTIYF. The CDR3 DNA reads as TGTGCCAGCAGTTTTCAGCGAGACTCTGGAAACACCATATATTTT. The full variable domain, its missing parts supplied by reference TRBV28 and TRBJ1-3, is DVKVTQSSRYLVKRTGEKVFLECVQDMDHENMFWYRQDPGLGLRLIYFSYDVKMKEKGDIPEGYSVSREKKERFSLILESASTNQTSMYLCASSFQRDSGNTIYFGEGSWLTVV.

The J gene is TRBJ1-5, the V gene TRBV5-5, with no clear D. Germline-derived CDR1 and CDR2 are SGHKS and YYEKEE (reference sequence). This CDR3 is 15 amino acids long. V gave up 0 bases and J gave up 1 base, with 8 bases separating them. The CDR3 DNA reads as TGTGCCAGCAGCTTGGACGGACTGAGCAATCAGCCCCAGCATTTT. It specifies CASSLDGLSNQPQHF.

This clone occurred once. Distinct nucleotide sequences in the sample also encode this CDR3. V and J are TRBV30 and TRBJ1-1, with D perhaps TRBD1 (5 bases). Trimming removed 2 bases from V and 11 bases from J, with 12 bases in between. The CDR3 extends over 11 amino acids. Germline CDR1 reads GTSNPN; CDR2 reads SVGIG (reference sequence). The CDR3 region is CAWSPGTEAFF. The CDR3, as DNA: TGTGCCTGGAGTCCGGGGACCGAGGCTTTCTTT.

The chain links TRBV7-2 to TRBJ1-5; maybe TRBD1 (5 bases). Germline CDR1 SGHTA, CDR2 FQGNSA. There are 15 residues in the CDR3. V was shortened by 5 bases and J by 4 bases, with 15 bases between the two germline ends. The CDR3 here is CASSTRAGENQPQHF. In DNA form, the CDR3 reads TGTGCCAGCAGCACCCGGGCGGGGGAGAATCAGCCCCAGCATTTT.

The chain uses TRBV28 and TRBJ1-2; 8 nucleotides match TRBD1. This CDR3 has 13 amino acids. V lost 7 bases, J lost 4 bases, and 5 bases stayed unmatched. Germline V gene data show CDR1 as MDHEN and CDR2 as SYDVKM. CDR3 residues: CASTRTGIYGYTF. The CDR3 coding sequence is TGTGCCAGCACCCGGACAGGGATCTATGGCTACACCTTC.

This chain uses TRBV2 with TRBJ2-7, with TRBD1 matching over 7 bases. Per the germline V gene, CDR1 is SNHLY and CDR2 is FYNNEI. The CDR3 runs 12 residues. The V and J ends lost 4 bases and 3 bases, in that order; junction bases with no gene match: 0. Here the CDR3 DNA reads TGTGCCAGCAGTGGGGACAGCTACGAGCAGTACTTC. It translates to CASSGDSYEQYF.

This chain uses TRBV7-9 with TRBJ1-1; TRBD1 aligns across 10 bases. With V trimmed by 4 bases and J by 1 base, 3 bases remained unmatched. The CDR3 loop spans 15 amino acids. Looked up from germline, CDR1 is SEHNR and CDR2 is FQNEAQ (reference sequence). The chain's CDR3 is CASSSRTGGNTEAFF. The CDR3 bases are TGTGCCAGCAGCTCGCGGACAGGGGGGAACACTGAAGCTTTCTTT.

This clone was recorded once. The chain links TRBV4-3 to TRBJ2-1; 9 bases align to TRBD1. In germline, CDR1 is LGHNA, CDR2 YSLEER. Trimming cost V 4 bases and J 4 bases; bases outside gene matches: 5. This CDR3 has 15 amino acids. CDR3: CASSRTGGIYNEQFF. CDR3 DNA: TGCGCCAGCAGCCGAACAGGGGGCATTTACAATGAGCAGTTCTTC.